What follows are 29 T cell receptor beta chains derived from one specimen sequenced in a study of blood T cell repertoires in COVID-19. Measured with immunoSEQ multiplex PCR; TCRdb has only the in-frame clones, and not every one. The sample comprises 150,000 to 200,000 clones, around 80% of which are singletons, and 13% to 15% rests with the top ten. The specimen sequenced was peripheral blood. Receptors originate from a woman in her 70s with COVID-19, enrolled during active disease.

The chain combines TRBV29-1 with TRBJ1-5; no clear D. Germline V gene data show CDR1 as SQVTM and CDR2 as ANQGSEA. With 5 bases removed from V and 6 bases from J, the gap between germline ends came to 17 bases. This CDR3 has 14 residues. CDR3 sequence: CSVNVGSGRQPQHF. The CDR3 DNA follows: TGCAGCGTTAATGTAGGCAGCGGGCGTCAGCCCCAGCATTTT.

The chain joins TRBV5-1 to TRBJ1-2; maybe TRBD1 (5 bases). This CDR3 is built from 15 residues. The germline V and J ends were trimmed by 1 base and 6 bases, with 16 bases remaining between them. CDR1 and CDR2 from the germline V gene are SGHRS and YFSETQ. The CDR3 here is CASSLTLQAGNGYTF. DNA for the CDR3: TGCGCCAGCAGCTTGACCCTACAGGCTGGTAATGGCTACACCTTC. Variable domain in full (rest from reference TRBV5-1 and TRBJ1-2): KAGVTQTPRYLIKTRGQQVTLSCSPISGHRSVSWYQQTPGQGLQFLFEYFSETQRNKGNFPGRFSGRQFSNSRSEMNVSTLELGDSALYLCASSLTLQAGNGYTFGSGTRLTVV.

The chain recombines TRBV18 with TRBJ1-2; 9 positions agree with TRBD1. Germline lookup yields CDR1 KGHSH and CDR2 LQKENI. Trimming cost V 3 bases and J 4 bases; bases outside gene matches: 9. The length of the CDR3 is 16 residues. The CDR3 region has the DNA TGTGCCAGCTCACCGGTCTCACAGGGGGCGATCTATGGCTACACCTTC. Protein: CASSPVSQGAIYGYTF. Drawing the rest from reference TRBV18 and TRBJ1-2, the complete variable domain is NAGVMQNPRHLVRRRGQEARLRCSPMKGHSHVYWYRQLPEEGLKFMVYLQKENIIDESGMPKERFSAEFPKEGPSILRIQQVVRGDSAAYFCASSPVSQGAIYGYTFGSGTRLTVV.

The chain uses TRBV11-2 and TRBJ1-2, with 7 bases identical to TRBD1. This CDR3 region has 13 residues. V was clipped by 1 base and J by 5 bases; unmatched bases: 1. CDR1 and CDR2 from the germline V gene are SGHAT and FQNNGV. The DNA of the CDR3 is TGTGCCAGCAGCTTAGCGACAGGGTATGGCTACACCTTC. Translation gives CASSLATGYGYTF.

This chain links TRBV5-1 with TRBJ1-1; TRBD1 agrees at 7 bases. Germline trimming cut 3 bases from V and 0 bases from J; bases unmatched to any gene: 5. The CDR3 has 15 residues. Germline CDR1 is SGHRS and CDR2 is YFSETQ. The CDR3 protein is CASSYIQGMNTEAFF. The CDR3 region has the DNA TGCGCCAGCAGCTACATACAGGGGATGAACACTGAAGCTTTCTTT.

The chain employs TRBV7-2 and TRBJ1-5; D may be TRBD1 (6 bases). The germline CDR1 and CDR2 sequences are SGHTA and FQGNSA. V was pared by 5 bases and J by 4 bases, with 9 bases between. The CDR3 runs 13 residues. CDR3 protein: CASSLDRNQPQHF. DNA for the CDR3: TGTGCCAGCAGCCTCGACAGGAATCAGCCCCAGCATTTT.

This chain connects TRBV25-1 to TRBJ1-4; TRBD1 aligns across 7 bases. CDR3 size: 15 residues. Germline trimming cut 2 bases from V and 11 bases from J; bases unmatched to any gene: 11. Germline CDR1 is MGHDK and CDR2 is SYGVNS. CDR3 loop: CASSERGQARGKLFF. The CDR3 bases are TGTGCCAGCAGTGAACGCGGACAGGCGAGGGGTAAACTGTTTTTT.

This sequence joins TRBV6-1 and TRBJ2-2; a possible D gene is TRBD2 (5 bases). V lost 2 bases, J lost 3 bases, and 13 bases lay in between. Germline CDR1 and CDR2: MNHNS and SASEGT. The CDR3 is made up of 16 amino acids. In nucleotides, the CDR3 is TGTGCCAGCAGTGAATATTGGGAGTGGGACACCGGGGAGCTGTTTTTT. This codes for CASSEYWEWDTGELFF.

The rearrangement uses TRBV30 and TRBJ2-1; 7 nucleotides line up with TRBD2. The germline V gene has CDR1 GTSNPN and CDR2 SVGIG (reference sequence). J lost 6 bases, V lost 1 base, and 6 bases had no gene match. The length of the CDR3 is 14 residues. CDR3 in amino acids: CAWSATGGGNEQFF. CDR3 nucleotides: TGTGCCTGGAGTGCAACGGGAGGTGGCAATGAGCAGTTCTTC.

This clone was seen only a few times. This CDR3 is CASVGAGNSPLHF. In DNA, the CDR3 is TGTGCCAGCGTTGGGGCAGGGAATTCACCCCTCCACTTT. V is TRBV28 and J is TRBJ1-6; a weak D match, TRBD1 (5 bases). CDR1 is MDHEN and CDR2 is SYDVKM in the germline V gene. The CDR3 contains 13 residues. Trimming left V 8 bases short and J 7 bases short, with 12 bases between.

J is TRBJ2-7 and V is TRBV7-8; the D gene is possibly TRBD2 (6 bases). Trimming shortened V by 5 bases and J by 3 bases, and 14 bases separated the two germline ends. The germline CDR1 and CDR2 sequences are SGHVS and FQNEAQ. The CDR3 consists of 14 residues. CDR3 residues: CASSTAMGGYEQYF. The CDR3 DNA reads as TGTGCCAGCAGCACCGCAATGGGGGGCTACGAGCAGTACTTC.

The chain combines TRBV6-6 with TRBJ1-4, with D possibly matching TRBD1 (6 bases). V was trimmed by 7 bases and J by 7 bases, leaving 13 bases between them. The germline gives CDR1 MNHNY, CDR2 SVGAGI (reference sequence). CDR3 length: 13 amino acids. CDR3 sequence: CASKGTGSEKLFF. The CDR3 coding sequence is TGTGCCAGCAAAGGTACAGGGAGTGAAAAACTGTTTTTT.

The rearrangement links TRBV30 to TRBJ1-1; D is possibly TRBD1 (5 bases). This CDR3 has 15 residues. V dropped 5 bases and J dropped 1 base, with 17 bases sitting between them. CDR1 is GTSNPN, CDR2 SVGIG, per germline (reference sequence). CDR3 sequence reads: CAWSLGPGANTEAFF. CDR3 DNA: TGTGCCTGGTCCTTGGGGCCGGGCGCGAACACTGAAGCTTTCTTT.

This clone was recorded once. This chain joins TRBV6-5 and TRBJ1-3; TRBD1 is a possible D gene (6 bases). The CDR3 totals 15 residues. Per germline, CDR1 MNHEY and CDR2 SVGAGI. V lost 5 bases and J lost 7, with 18 bases in between. CDR3 region: CASSLTGSITNTIYF. Here the CDR3 DNA reads TGTGCCAGCAGTCTCACAGGGTCTATTACGAACACCATATATTTT.

The chain carries TRBV30 and TRBJ2-5; D not certain. Per germline, CDR1 GTSNPN and CDR2 SVGIG (reference sequence). V shed 4 bases and J shed 1 base, with 4 bases lying between them. This CDR3 region has 11 residues. DNA of the CDR3: TGTGCCTGGAACAGCCAAGAGACCCAGTACTTC. Its protein product is CAWNSQETQYF.

The chain couples TRBV30 to TRBJ1-6; possible D gene TRBD1, 5 bases. V lost 2 bases and J lost 10, with 12 bases in between. The CDR3 length is 13 residues. Germline lookup yields CDR1 GTSNPN and CDR2 SVGIG (reference sequence). The CDR3 sequence is CAWSQGTRSPLHF. The CDR3 nucleotides are TGTGCCTGGAGTCAAGGGACTCGGTCACCCCTCCACTTT. The full variable domain, in which reference TRBV30 and TRBJ1-6 provide the parts outside the CDR3, is SQTIHQWPATLVQPVGSPLSLECTVEGTSNPNLYWYRQAAGRGLQLLFYSVGIGQISSEVPQNLSASRPQDRQFILSSKKLLLSDSGFYLCAWSQGTRSPLHFGNGTRLTVT.

This clone occurred a few times. The V call is TRBV27, the J call TRBJ1-3; 8 positions match TRBD1. Germline values: CDR1 MNHEY, CDR2 SMNVEV (reference sequence). The CDR3 is made up of 15 amino acids. Unmatched junction bases numbered 9, after V lost 5 bases and J lost 6 bases. Written as DNA, the CDR3 is TGTGCCAGCAGTCCAAACAGGGGGAAGGCAAACACCATATATTTT. Encoded protein: CASSPNRGKANTIYF.

This sequence joins TRBV12-3 or TRBV12-4 and TRBJ1-2; a possible D gene is TRBD1 (6 bases). Trimming removed 3 bases from V and 8 bases from J, with 10 bases in between. This CDR3 has 12 amino acids. CDR3 DNA: TGTGCCAGCAGTTTCACAGGGAGCGGCTACACCTTC. Translating it yields CASSFTGSGYTF.

The V gene is TRBV7-9, the J gene TRBJ1-6; tentatively, D is TRBD1 (6 bases). Trimming removed 0 bases from V and 9 bases from J, with 18 bases in between. The CDR3 loop spans 17 amino acids. CDR1 and CDR2 from the germline V gene are SEHNR and FQNEAQ (reference sequence). The CDR3 sequence: CASSLARGPGQISPLHF. The CDR3 region has the DNA TGTGCCAGCAGCTTAGCGAGGGGACCGGGACAAATTTCACCCCTCCACTTT.

The J gene is TRBJ1-2, the V gene TRBV28; D is ambiguous. Germline-derived CDR1 and CDR2 are MDHEN and SYDVKM. The CDR3 has 11 residues. Trimming shortened V by 3 bases and J by 4 bases, and 3 bases separated the two germline ends. CDR3 sequence reads: CASSFVYGYTF. The DNA for the CDR3 is TGTGCCAGCAGTTTCGTCTATGGCTACACCTTC.

The genes are TRBV6-5 and TRBJ2-3, with 8 bases identical to TRBD2. Germline lookup yields CDR1 MNHEY and CDR2 SVGAGI. The ends lost 6 bases at V and 12 bases at J; junction bases unmatched: 5. This CDR3 has 11 residues. The CDR3 sequence is CASSLGGDQYF. DNA for the CDR3: TGTGCCAGCAGCCTCGGGGGGGATCAGTATTTT.

The chain recombines TRBV19 with TRBJ2-1; 7 bases match TRBD2. The CDR3 covers 15 residues. V dropped 6 bases and J dropped 5; count of bases not matched to a gene: 10. Germline loops: CDR1 LNHDA, CDR2 SQIVND (reference sequence). The CDR3 DNA sequence: TGTGCCAGTAGGGGGACGGGGGGACCAGACAATGAGCAGTTCTTC. Protein sequence: CASRGTGGPDNEQFF.

This chain joins TRBV5-1 and TRBJ1-3; the D gene is possibly TRBD1 (6 bases). This CDR3 contains 15 residues. The germline CDR1 and CDR2 sequences are SGHRS and YFSETQ. Trimming left V 1 base short and J 6 bases short, with 14 bases between. The CDR3 sequence is CASSLSRGEENTIYF. In DNA, the CDR3 is TGCGCCAGCAGCTTGAGCAGGGGAGAGGAAAACACCATATATTTT.

The gene calls are TRBV28 and TRBJ1-2; possible D gene TRBD1, 6 bases. Germline lookup yields CDR1 MDHEN and CDR2 SYDVKM. CDR3 length: 12 amino acids. Trimming removed 10 bases at V and 1 base at J, with 10 bases between. The CDR3 spells CATSDSNYGYTF. Written as DNA, the CDR3 is TGTGCCACCTCGGACAGTAACTATGGCTACACCTTC.

V usage is TRBV7-2 and J usage is TRBJ2-2; TRBD1 matches 9 bases. The CDR3 contains 17 residues. The J segment lost 5 bases and the V segment lost 5 bases, leaving 12 bases of the junction unmatched. The germline V gene has CDR1 SGHTA and CDR2 FQGNSA. The CDR3 sequence: CASSPAWRDRVTGELFF. CDR3 in DNA: TGTGCCAGCAGCCCGGCGTGGAGGGACAGGGTAACCGGGGAGCTGTTTTTT.

The chain couples TRBV13 to TRBJ1-6; TRBD1 matches 9 bases. Germline CDR1 PRHDT, CDR2 FYEKMQ (reference sequence). This CDR3 region has 15 residues. V dropped 4 bases and J dropped 10; count of bases not matched to a gene: 8. The CDR3 sequence: CASSSGTGSRSPLHF. In nucleotides, the CDR3 is TGTGCCAGCAGCTCCGGGACAGGGAGCCGCTCACCCCTCCACTTT. The variable domain in full, completed from reference TRBV13 and TRBJ1-6, reads AAGVIQSPRHLIKEKRETATLKCYPIPRHDTVYWYQQGPGQDPQFLISFYEKMQSDKGSIPDRFSAQQFSDYHSELNMSSLELGDSALYFCASSSGTGSRSPLHFGNGTRLTVT.

V and J are TRBV6-6 and TRBJ1-5; TRBD1 might be the D (5 bases). CDR1 and CDR2 (germline): MNHNY, SVGAGI (reference sequence). The CDR3 runs 15 residues. V lost 0 bases, J lost 7 bases, and 13 bases lay in between. CDR3 bases: TGTGCCAGCAGTTACTCGACAGTCCAACAACAGCCCCAGCATTTT. Translating it yields CASSYSTVQQQPQHF.

The gene calls are TRBV15 and TRBJ2-2, with 9 bases that match TRBD2. CDR3 length: 16 amino acids. Unmatched junction bases numbered 9, after V lost 6 bases and J lost 4 bases. CDR1 and CDR2 from the germline V gene are LNHNV and YYDKDF (reference sequence). The DNA of the CDR3 is TGTGCCACCAGTTCGAAGCGGGGGGTTGGCACCGGGGAGCTGTTTTTT. Protein: CATSSKRGVGTGELFF.

This clone came up once. V gene TRBV6-7 combines with J gene TRBJ2-1; 13 nucleotides line up with TRBD2. TRBV6-7 is classed as an ORF, of uncertain function. V dropped 2 bases and J dropped 3; count of bases not matched to a gene: 4. The CDR3 consists of 17 residues. CDR3 in amino acids: CASSYTGLAGVYNEQFF. The CDR3, as DNA: TGTGCCAGCAGTTACACTGGACTAGCGGGAGTCTACAATGAGCAGTTCTTC.